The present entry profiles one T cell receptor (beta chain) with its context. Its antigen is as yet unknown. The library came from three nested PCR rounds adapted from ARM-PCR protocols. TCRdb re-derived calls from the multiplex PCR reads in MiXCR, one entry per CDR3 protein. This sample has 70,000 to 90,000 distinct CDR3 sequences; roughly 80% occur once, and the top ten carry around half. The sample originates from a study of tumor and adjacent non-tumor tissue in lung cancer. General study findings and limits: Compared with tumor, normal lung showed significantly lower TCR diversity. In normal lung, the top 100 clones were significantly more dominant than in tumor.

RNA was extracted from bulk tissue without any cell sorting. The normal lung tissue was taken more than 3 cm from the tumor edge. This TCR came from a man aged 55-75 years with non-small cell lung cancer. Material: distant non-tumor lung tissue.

In nucleotides, the CDR3 is TGCAGCGTTGATGGGAGCTTCAACACTGAAGCTTTCTTT. This encodes CSVDGSFNTEAFF. The chain recombines TRBV29-1 with TRBJ1-1; no reliable D call. Germline CDR1 SQVTM, CDR2 ANQGSEA. V was shortened by 3 bases and J by 2 bases, with 10 bases between the two germline ends. The CDR3 consists of 13 residues.